Shown below are 6 T cell receptor beta chains from a single sample sequenced in a study of tumor-infiltrating lymphocytes in primary liver carcinoma. With a constant-region primer, TCR beta cDNA was made from 450 to 650 ng of total RNA. Generation of the TCR beta libraries relied on three nested multiplex PCR rounds using slightly modified ARM-PCR. The first two PCR rounds, around 11 cycles each, used TRBV1-TRBV30 forward primers and a C-beta reverse primer. TCRdb reanalysed the multiplex PCR reads using MiXCR and keeps one entry per CDR3 protein. In the table there are 150,000 to 200,000 distinct CDR3 sequences, about 55% of which are singletons. Out of unsorted whole blood came the blood RNA, and germline DNA was extracted as well. Sequenced material: peripheral blood. Receptors originate from a man between 35 and 55 years old with primary liver carcinoma and hepatitis B virus infection.

This clonotype has a single count. The germline gene is not matched at one end of the junction; a read error may be the cause. The gene calls are TRBV4-1 and TRBJ2-1; the D call may be TRBD1 or TRBD2 (5 bases each). This CDR3 has 15 amino acids. Germline CDR1 and CDR2: MGHRA and YSYEKL. In DNA, the CDR3 is TGCACCAGCAGCCAGCCGGGTGGGACGAGGAATGAGCAGTTCTTC. This codes for CTSSQPGGTRNEQFF.

In regard to this clonotype: A much larger clone lies a single base off, so this may be a read error. The CDR3 DNA is TGCAGCGTTGCATACCCGTTACTGGACACAGATACGCAGTATTTT. Amino acids: CSVAYPLLDTDTQYF. V usage is TRBV29-1 and J usage is TRBJ2-3; no clear D gene. The length of the CDR3 is 15 residues. V shed 4 bases and J shed 2 bases, with 16 bases lying between them. CDR1 is SQVTM and CDR2 is ANQGSEA in the germline V gene.

A word on this clonotype: One base away lies a much larger clone, so this may be a sequencing read error. V and J are TRBV11-2 and TRBJ1-6, with D possibly TRBD1 on 5 matching bases. Germline assignment: CDR1 SGHAT and CDR2 FQNNGV. The V end was cut by 2 bases, the J end by 3 bases, with 17 bases between. The CDR3 contains 18 residues. Written as DNA, the CDR3 is TGTGCCAGCAGCTTATCGGGGGGGACCTTGCACTATAATTCACCCCTCCACTTT. Amino acid sequence: CASSLSGGTLHYNSPLHF.

The chain employs TRBV6-5 and TRBJ2-7; 11 nucleotides line up with TRBD1. The V gene end was trimmed by 2 bases and the J gene end by 2 bases; junction bases not matched to a gene: 8. This CDR3 contains 17 residues. Germline values: CDR1 MNHEY, CDR2 SVGAGI. The CDR3 region is CASSYTPGTGGPYEQYF. In nucleotides, the CDR3 is TGTGCCAGCAGTTACACACCCGGGACAGGGGGACCCTACGAGCAGTACTTC.

This clonotype showed up just once. A read error may account for a junction end that differs from germline. V usage is TRBV11-2 and J usage is TRBJ2-7; 7 bases are a match to TRBD2. The germline CDR1 and CDR2 sequences are SGHAT and FQNNGV. There are 15 residues in the CDR3. CDR3 protein: CTSSPKAGSVYEQYF. The CDR3 coding sequence is TGTACCAGCAGCCCCAAAGCGGGATCCGTCTACGAGCAGTACTTC.

Remarks on this clonotype: Relative to the germline gene, one junction end is altered; a read error may explain this. The chain uses TRBV11-2 and TRBJ2-7; 9 nucleotides agree with TRBD1. CDR3 length: 15 amino acids. CDR1 is SGHAT and CDR2 is FQNNGV in the germline V gene. The CDR3: CASSWKQGALHEQYF. DNA for the CDR3: TGTGCCAGCAGCTGGAAACAGGGGGCGTTGCACGAGCAGTATTTC.